The 21 T cell receptor beta chains listed next were all sequenced from one sample in a study of T-cell reconstitution after alpha-beta-depleted transplantation in children. The TCRbeta library incorporated unique molecular identifiers. A single record per CDR3 protein comes from TCRdb applying MiXCR to the PCR reads. The sample holds more than 550,000 distinct CDR3 sequences, over 9.5% seen once. The sequenced sample was PBMCs from the stem cell graft donor, obtained from the stem cell graft. These receptors originate from a human donor who donated a stem cell graft to a child with acute myeloid leukemia.

This clonotype was detected a few times. V and J are TRBV29-1 and TRBJ2-2, with D tentatively TRBD1 (6 bases). The germline V gene has CDR1 SQVTM and CDR2 ANQGSEA. This CDR3 region has 13 residues. Trimming took off 5 bases at V and 4 bases at J, with 11 bases between the two ends. CDR3 DNA: TGCAGCGTTCGGTTCAGGGGCACCGGGGAGCTGTTTTTT. It encodes CSVRFRGTGELFF.

This clonotype was found a few times. This chain connects TRBV5-1 to TRBJ2-1; 8 nucleotides agree with TRBD2. This CDR3 has 15 amino acids. The germline CDR1 and CDR2 sequences are SGHRS and YFSETQ. J gave up 8 bases and V 1 base, and 8 bases lay outside the gene matches. As DNA, the CDR3 is TGCGCCAGCAGCTTGCGTGCGGGAGGAGGCGATGAGCAGTTCTTC. This sequence encodes CASSLRAGGGDEQFF.

This clonotype was observed many times. The chain is built from TRBV7-9 and TRBJ1-5; possible D gene TRBD1, 5 bases. CDR1 SEHNR and CDR2 FQNEAQ come from the germline V gene (reference sequence). The V end was cut by 2 bases, the J end by 4 bases, with 9 bases between. The CDR3 has 14 residues. CDR3 coding DNA: TGTGCCAGCAGCTTATCGGAGGGGAATCAGCCCCAGCATTTT. Its translation is CASSLSEGNQPQHF. The full variable domain, rest sourced from reference TRBV7-9 and TRBJ1-5, is DTGVSQNPRHKITKRGQNVTFRCDPISEHNRLYWYRQTLGQGPEFLTYFQNEAQLEKSRLLSDRFSAERPKGSFSTLEIQRTEQGDSAMYLCASSLSEGNQPQHFGDGTRLSIL.

This chain uses TRBV6-2 or TRBV6-3 with TRBJ2-1; 10 nucleotides match TRBD2. V was clipped by 0 bases and J by 2 bases; unmatched bases: 1. This CDR3 contains 16 residues. Germline V gene data show CDR1 as MNHEY and CDR2 as SVGEGT. CDR3 region: CASSYSGLAAYNEQFF. In DNA form, the CDR3 reads TGTGCCAGCAGTTACTCTGGACTAGCGGCCTACAATGAGCAGTTCTTC.

The chain couples TRBV27 to TRBJ2-1; D is unresolved. CDR1 and CDR2 (germline): MNHEY, SMNVEV (reference sequence). The CDR3 loop spans 15 amino acids. V lost 3 bases, J lost 2 bases, and 11 bases lay in between. Here the CDR3 reads CASSFRPLTYNEQFF. In DNA, the CDR3 is TGTGCCAGCAGTTTTAGGCCCCTAACCTACAATGAGCAGTTCTTC.

This clonotype was detected only a few times. The chain is built from TRBV6-5 and TRBJ2-3; TRBD2 might be the D (6 bases). The germline V and J ends were trimmed by 2 bases and 6 bases, with 12 bases remaining between them. The CDR3 consists of 14 residues. The germline V gene encodes CDR1 MNHEY and CDR2 SVGAGI. The CDR3 DNA is TGTGCCAGCAGTTACACGACGGGGGTGGATACGCAGTATTTT. Its protein is CASSYTTGVDTQYF.

This clonotype has at least ten counts. The J gene is TRBJ2-2, the V gene TRBV7-3; 9 bases fit TRBD2. V lost 4 bases, J lost 6 bases, and 15 bases stayed unmatched. CDR3 length: 18 residues. CDR1 is SGHTA, CDR2 FQGTGA, per germline. CDR3 loop: CASSSRNLAGRGAGELFF. The CDR3 nucleotides read TGTGCCAGCAGCTCCAGGAACCTAGCGGGAAGGGGGGCCGGGGAGCTGTTTTTT.

This clonotype appeared a few times. This rearrangement joins TRBV6-2 or TRBV6-3 to TRBJ2-3; TRBD2 aligns across 14 bases. V was clipped by 5 bases and J by 3 bases; unmatched bases: 22. In germline, CDR1 is MNHEY, CDR2 SVGEGT. This CDR3 spans 22 amino acids. The CDR3 DNA follows: TGTGCCAGCAGTCCCAATGAAGGGGCCGGACTAGCGGGAGGATGGAGTACAGATACGCAGTATTTT. This encodes CASSPNEGAGLAGGWSTDTQYF.

This clonotype appeared a few times. This chain joins TRBV27 and TRBJ2-6, with 10 bases that match TRBD1. The CDR3 runs 18 residues. Germline V CDR1 and CDR2: MNHEY, SMNVEV (reference sequence). With V trimmed by 5 bases and J by 0 bases, 7 bases remained unmatched. CDR3 in DNA: TGTGCCAGCAGTCGGCCAGGACAGGGGGGCTCTGGGGCCAACGTCCTGACTTTC. Translating gives CASSRPGQGGSGANVLTF.

The chain links TRBV5-1 to TRBJ2-3, with D perhaps TRBD1 (5 bases). The germline V gene has CDR1 SGHRS and CDR2 YFSETQ. CDR3 size: 17 residues. V was clipped by 4 bases and J by 3 bases, with 21 bases between them. The CDR3 sequence is CASSIQPGKGSTDTQYF. The CDR3 DNA follows: TGCGCCAGCAGCATACAACCAGGGAAAGGTTCAACAGATACGCAGTATTTT.

This clonotype was recorded many times. The chain is built from TRBV6-5 and TRBJ2-2, with TRBD2 identical over 11 bases. V shed 4 bases and J 3 bases; nucleotides not matched to a gene: 10. The CDR3 runs 18 residues. In germline, CDR1 is MNHEY, CDR2 SVGAGI. The CDR3: CASSFSGLAGGYTGELFF. DNA of the CDR3: TGTGCCAGCAGTTTCTCCGGGCTAGCGGGAGGATACACCGGGGAGCTGTTTTTT.

The V and J genes are TRBV5-1 and TRBJ2-7; 9 bases fit TRBD1. Germline V lookup: CDR1 SGHRS, CDR2 YFSETQ. J lost 1 base, V lost 3 bases, and 5 bases had no gene match. The CDR3 consists of 15 residues. For the CDR3, the DNA is TGCGCCAGCAGCTGGGGGGACAGGGAGTCCTACGAGCAGTACTTC. Protein sequence: CASSWGDRESYEQYF.

This clonotype was picked up a small number of times. Here the CDR3 DNA reads TGTGCCAGCAGCTACTGGACTAGCGGGAGCAATGAGCAGTTCTTC. This encodes CASSYWTSGSNEQFF. The chain links TRBV7-2 to TRBJ2-1; 13 bases line up with TRBD2. Germline trimming cut 4 bases from V and 6 bases from J; bases unmatched to any gene: 3. Germline CDR1 reads SGHTA; CDR2 reads FQGNSA. The CDR3 runs to 15 residues.

In this sample, this clonotype turned up many times. The V gene is TRBV5-4, the J gene TRBJ1-2, with no clear D. Per the germline V gene, CDR1 is SGHNT and CDR2 is YYREEE (reference sequence). This CDR3 spans 14 amino acids. Trimming cost V 2 bases and J 2 bases, with 10 bases left between them. In nucleotides, the CDR3 is TGTGCCAGCAGCTTAGGGCAAAACAACTATGGCTACACCTTC. Protein product: CASSLGQNNYGYTF.

This clonotype turned up a few times. This sequence joins TRBV5-1 and TRBJ1-5; TRBD1 aligns across 11 bases. The CDR3 runs 16 residues. V was clipped by 0 bases and J by 6 bases; unmatched bases: 5. From germline, CDR1 is SGHRS and CDR2 YFSETQ. The CDR3, as DNA: TGCGCCAGCAGCTTGGGGACAGGGGGCTCGGGTCAGCCCCAGCATTTT. Translating it yields CASSLGTGGSGQPQHF. Full variable domain (outside the CDR3, taken from reference TRBV5-1 and TRBJ1-5): KAGVTQTPRYLIKTRGQQVTLSCSPISGHRSVSWYQQTPGQGLQFLFEYFSETQRNKGNFPGRFSGRQFSNSRSEMNVSTLELGDSALYLCASSLGTGGSGQPQHFGDGTRLSIL.

The sample holds one count of this clonotype. The J gene is TRBJ2-7, the V gene TRBV28; maybe TRBD2 (6 bases). Trimming shortened V by 8 bases and J by 4 bases, and 18 bases separated the two germline ends. This CDR3 region has 14 residues. Germline-derived CDR1 and CDR2 are MDHEN and SYDVKM. CDR3 sequence (DNA): TGTGCCAGCGCACGACGGGGCGGGGATTACGAGCAGTACTTC. Amino acids: CASARRGGDYEQYF.

This clonotype has just a few counts. The J gene is TRBJ1-1, the V gene TRBV20-1; 8 positions match TRBD1. The junction had 5 bases not matched to a gene; V was cut back by 1 base and J by 1 base. CDR1 is DFQATT, CDR2 SNEGSKA, per germline (reference sequence). The CDR3 is 15 residues long. The CDR3 DNA reads as TGCAGTGCTAGAGTTGAGGACAGGGAGAACACTGAAGCTTTCTTT. Amino acids: CSARVEDRENTEAFF.

In this sample, this clonotype turned up a few times. The V gene is TRBV6-2 or TRBV6-3, the J gene TRBJ1-4; 9 nucleotides line up with TRBD1. The junction had 6 bases not matched to a gene; V was cut back by 5 bases and J by 8 bases. The CDR3 is 14 amino acids. Per the germline V gene, CDR1 is MNHEY and CDR2 is SVGEGT. The CDR3 DNA is TGTGCCAGCAGTCCGGGGACAGGGTCGGAAAAACTGTTTTTT. Translation: CASSPGTGSEKLFF.

This clonotype was seen a few times. This chain links TRBV6-2 or TRBV6-3 with TRBJ2-1; 11 nucleotides line up with TRBD2. The CDR3 spans 16 residues. Trimming at V came to 6 bases and at J to 7 bases, leaving 11 bases not matched to a gene. Germline CDR1 and CDR2: MNHEY and SVGEGT. The CDR3 spells CASRPTSGRTRNEQFF. The CDR3 nucleotides read TGTGCCAGCAGGCCCACTAGCGGGAGAACGCGAAATGAGCAGTTCTTC.

About this clonotype: A read error is likely, as this CDR3 ends without the conserved phenylalanine or tryptophan. It is unclear where the CDR3 begins or ends on the DNA, so no DNA is shown, and the CDR3 is as TCRdb lists it. This rearrangement joins TRBV21-1 to TRBJ2-1; the table gives TRBD1 as D, unverified against the DNA. TRBV21-1 is a listed pseudogene. The CDR3 spans 17 residues, counting both ends. CDR3 region: CASSKVWGPRRDNEQFL.

The J gene is TRBJ2-1, the V gene TRBV4-1, with no clear D. The CDR3 has 16 residues. V was trimmed by 4 bases and J by 0 bases, leaving 13 bases between them. Germline V CDR1 and CDR2: MGHRA, YSYEKL. The CDR3 DNA reads TGCGCCAGCAGCCGACCGACCCTGAGCTCCTACAATGAGCAGTTCTTC. Protein sequence: CASSRPTLSSYNEQFF.